Below are 25 T cell receptor beta chains sequenced from a single sample in a study of control samples from healthy donors and cancer patients. Data came from immunoSEQ multiplex PCR; TCRdb stores just in-frame clones and leaves some out. The sample gives tens of thousands of clones, around 90% of which show up once; roughly 5.5% is in the top ten. The sample was PBMCs. The origin of the receptors is a man in his 60s with colorectal cancer.

This chain uses TRBV6-6 with TRBJ2-5; D ambiguous. The length of the CDR3 is 12 residues. The V end lost 2 bases, the J end lost 1 base, and 2 bases lay between the germline ends. The germline CDR1 and CDR2 sequences are MNHNY and SVGAGI (reference sequence). The CDR3 sequence is CASSYTQETQYF. CDR3 DNA: TGTGCCAGCAGTTACACCCAAGAGACCCAGTACTTC.

The chain uses TRBV30 and TRBJ1-6; D call uncertain. This CDR3 spans 12 amino acids. Germline CDR1 reads GTSNPN; CDR2 reads SVGIG (reference sequence). V lost 2 bases and J lost 12, with 11 bases in between. CDR3 amino acids: CAWSTSGLPLHF. CDR3 DNA sequence: TGTGCCTGGAGTACCTCCGGACTACCCCTCCACTTT.

In its sample, this clone was seen once. The V gene is TRBV2, the J gene TRBJ2-5, with D possibly called TRBD1 or TRBD2 (5 bases each). This CDR3 has 15 residues. V was cut by 7 bases and J by 1 base, with 16 bases left in between. In germline, CDR1 is SNHLY, CDR2 FYNNEI. The CDR3 sequence is CASKPRDGTQETQYF. CDR3 nucleotides: TGTGCCAGCAAGCCCAGGGACGGGACCCAAGAGACCCAGTACTTC.

V usage is TRBV30 and J usage is TRBJ1-2; 7 nucleotides agree with TRBD1. CDR3 size: 12 residues. V gave up 3 bases and J gave up 8 bases; unmatched junction bases: 6. CDR1 is GTSNPN and CDR2 is SVGIG in the germline V gene (reference sequence). The CDR3 here is CAWSSTGHGYTF. The DNA for the CDR3 is TGTGCCTGGAGCTCGACAGGGCACGGCTACACCTTC. Supplemented by reference TRBV30 and TRBJ1-2, the full variable domain reads SQTIHQWPATLVQPVGSPLSLECTVEGTSNPNLYWYRQAAGRGLQLLFYSVGIGQISSEVPQNLSASRPQDRQFILSSKKLLLSDSGFYLCAWSSTGHGYTFGSGTRLTVV.

The gene calls are TRBV7-9 and TRBJ1-6, with D hard to call. The CDR3 length is 11 residues. Germline lookup yields CDR1 SEHNR and CDR2 FQNEAQ (reference sequence). V shed 5 bases and J shed 14 bases, with 10 bases lying between them. The CDR3 loop is CASSAPGALHF. In DNA, the CDR3 is TGTGCCAGCAGCGCACCGGGCGCCCTCCACTTT.

V gene TRBV19 combines with J gene TRBJ1-1; no clear D. Looked up from germline, CDR1 is LNHDA and CDR2 is SQIVND (reference sequence). The V gene lost 2 bases and the J gene lost 8 bases, with 15 bases spanning the gap. CDR3 length equals 14 residues. The CDR3 DNA is TGTGCCAGTAGTATACCCGGGGTTGGGGTAGAAGCTTTCTTT. Encoded protein: CASSIPGVGVEAFF.

This clone appeared a single time. The chain is built from TRBV3-1 (or the pseudogene TRBV3-2) and TRBJ1-1; TRBD1 matches 9 bases. This CDR3 comprises 14 residues. The J segment lost 5 bases and the V segment lost 8 bases, leaving 9 bases of the junction unmatched. The germline CDR1 and CDR2 sequences are LGHDT and YNNKEL (reference sequence). The CDR3 DNA reads TGTGCCAGCGGGATGCCGGGACAGGGAACTGAAGCTTTCTTT. Protein product: CASGMPGQGTEAFF.

A word on this clone: The junction shows a germline mismatch at one end, possibly a read error. The chain employs TRBV5-1 and TRBJ2-4; TRBD1 matches 8 bases. The CDR3 runs to 15 residues. Germline CDR1 is SGHRS and CDR2 is YFSETQ. The CDR3 protein is CASSGQGGVGEHRDF. As DNA, the CDR3 is TGCGCCAGCAGCGGACAGGGTGGGGTCGGAGAACATAGGGACTTC.

This clone has a handful of counts. The V call is TRBV7-2, the J call TRBJ1-6; D gene unclear. The CDR3 length is 16 residues. Germline V gives CDR1 SGHTA, CDR2 FQGNSA. V lost 6 bases and J 1 base, leaving 13 bases between the germline ends. The CDR3 sequence: CASSILMGSYNSPLHF. CDR3 sequence (DNA): TGTGCCAGCAGTATCCTAATGGGTTCCTATAATTCACCCCTCCACTTT. Filled out from reference TRBV7-2 and TRBJ1-6, the complete variable domain reads GAGVSQSPSNKVTEKGKDVELRCDPISGHTALYWYRQSLGQGLEFLIYFQGNSAPDKSGLPSDRFSAERTGGSVSTLTIQRTQQEDSAVYLCASSILMGSYNSPLHFGNGTRLTVT.

This clone was found once. This chain links TRBV6-5 with TRBJ1-2; 7 bases line up with TRBD1. The CDR3 has 16 amino acids. Germline CDR1 MNHEY, CDR2 SVGAGI. V was clipped by 0 bases and J by 2 bases; unmatched bases: 6. The CDR3 loop reads CASSYSETGQNYGYTF. The CDR3 DNA reads as TGTGCCAGCAGTTACTCCGAGACAGGGCAGAACTATGGCTACACCTTC.

The chain is built from TRBV4-1 and TRBJ2-1, with 9 bases identical to TRBD2. With 2 bases clipped from V and 2 bases from J, the junction kept 10 bases outside the gene matches. Germline V gives CDR1 MGHRA, CDR2 YSYEKL. The CDR3 runs to 18 residues. The CDR3 region is CASSQSPATSGPYNEQFF. Written as DNA, the CDR3 is TGCGCCAGCAGCCAATCCCCGGCTACTAGCGGGCCCTACAATGAGCAGTTCTTC.

With respect to this clone: This sample includes further DNA sequences coding for the same CDR3. The genes are TRBV18 and TRBJ1-4; 10 bases map to TRBD1. Germline V gene lookup returns CDR1 KGHSH and CDR2 LQKENI. With V trimmed by 3 bases and J by 5 bases, 0 bases remained unmatched. This CDR3 region has 14 residues. The CDR3 DNA reads TGTGCCAGCTCACCGGACAGGGGGAATGAAAAACTGTTTTTT. As protein: CASSPDRGNEKLFF.

This sequence joins TRBV29-1 and TRBJ2-2; D not resolved. The CDR3 extends over 14 amino acids. V was trimmed by 3 bases and J by 1 base, leaving 9 bases between them. CDR1 and CDR2 (germline): SQVTM, ANQGSEA. The CDR3 sequence: CSVDYGKNTGELFF. The CDR3 region has the DNA TGCAGCGTTGATTACGGAAAGAACACCGGGGAGCTGTTTTTT.

The chain employs TRBV9 and TRBJ1-3; D is undetermined. Trimming pared 3 bases from V and 3 bases from J, leaving 13 bases between. Germline assignment: CDR1 SGDLS and CDR2 YYNGEE. CDR3 length equals 15 residues. DNA of the CDR3: TGTGCCAGCAGCGCCCCCAGAGGCGGTGGAAACACCATATATTTT. Translated: CASSAPRGGGNTIYF.

The gene calls are TRBV2 and TRBJ2-5; no clear D. V gave up 6 bases and J gave up 3 bases, with 11 bases separating them. Per germline, CDR1 SNHLY and CDR2 FYNNEI. The CDR3 has 13 amino acids. DNA of the CDR3: TGTGCCAGCAGCCCGTGGGAAGAAGAGACCCAGTACTTC. Translating gives CASSPWEEETQYF. The variable domain in full, with the rest retrieved from reference TRBV2 and TRBJ2-5, is EPEVTQTPSHQVTQMGQEVILRCVPISNHLYFYWYRQILGQKVEFLVSFYNNEISEKSEIFDDQFSVERPDGSNFTLKIRSTKLEDSAMYFCASSPWEEETQYFGPGTRLLVL.

The CDR3 nucleotides read TGTGCCAGCTCACCACGGCCATGGACCGGGGAGCTGTTTTTT. Residues: CASSPRPWTGELFF. V gene TRBV18 combines with J gene TRBJ2-2, with no clear D. This CDR3 region has 14 residues. Germline lookup yields CDR1 KGHSH and CDR2 LQKENI. Trimming pared 1 base from V and 5 bases from J, leaving 8 bases between.

The chain is built from TRBV6-1 and TRBJ2-5; D possibly matches TRBD1 or TRBD2 (6 bases each). The CDR3 is made up of 15 amino acids. V was clipped by 2 bases and J by 3 bases, with 13 bases between them. Germline CDR1 and CDR2: MNHNS and SASEGT. The DNA for the CDR3 is TGTGCCAGCAGTGAATGGGGGGCGGTAGAAGAGACCCAGTACTTC. Translation: CASSEWGAVEETQYF.

The chain couples TRBV6-7 to TRBJ2-7; TRBD2 matches at 8 bases. TRBV6-7 is sorted into the ORF group, with uncertain function. This CDR3 region has 14 residues. V lost 5 bases and J lost 6; bases outside the gene matches: 9. The CDR3 nucleotides are TGTGCCAGCAGTCCTTTGCGGGGGGCCGGCGAGCAGTACTTC. This gives the protein CASSPLRGAGEQYF.

This clone turned up a few times. V and J are TRBV7-2 and TRBJ1-2, with 7 bases identical to TRBD1. Germline V lookup: CDR1 SGHTA, CDR2 FQGNSA. CDR3 size: 14 residues. The V gene end was trimmed by 5 bases and the J gene end by 1 base; junction bases not matched to a gene: 4. The CDR3 bases are TGTGCCAGCAGCAGGACAGGTTTTAACTATGGCTACACCTTC. It specifies CASSRTGFNYGYTF.

The chain recombines TRBV10-3 with TRBJ1-5, with D uncertain. CDR3 length equals 13 residues. V was shortened by 3 bases and J by 2 bases, with 5 bases between the two germline ends. Germline-derived CDR1 and CDR2 are ENHRY and SYGVKD. This CDR3 is CAISEGGNQPQHF. The DNA for the CDR3 is TGTGCCATCAGTGAAGGCGGCAATCAGCCCCAGCATTTT.

This sequence joins TRBV6-2 or TRBV6-3 and TRBJ2-7; D not resolved. This CDR3 is built from 12 residues. Trimming took off 2 bases at V and 6 bases at J, with 8 bases between the two ends. CDR1 is MNHEY and CDR2 is SVGEGT in the germline V gene. The CDR3 loop is CASSYRPSEQYF. CDR3 sequence (DNA): TGTGCCAGCAGTTACAGACCTAGCGAGCAGTACTTC.

The chain is built from TRBV5-1 and TRBJ1-6; a possible D gene is TRBD1 (5 bases). The V gene lost 4 bases and the J gene lost 7 bases, with 15 bases spanning the gap. CDR1 and CDR2 (germline): SGHRS, YFSETQ. The CDR3 runs to 15 residues. CDR3 region: CASSRTLQGNSPLHF. CDR3 bases: TGCGCCAGCAGCCGGACACTCCAGGGCAATTCACCCCTCCACTTT.

The V gene is TRBV2, the J gene TRBJ1-5; D is ambiguous. Germline lookup yields CDR1 SNHLY and CDR2 FYNNEI. V was shortened by 5 bases and J by 6 bases, with 8 bases between the two germline ends. This CDR3 is built from 12 residues. CDR3 amino acids: CASSPPLQPQHF. The DNA for the CDR3 is TGTGCCAGCAGTCCCCCCCTTCAGCCCCAGCATTTT.

The chain uses TRBV4-2 and TRBJ1-2; D is uncertain. V dropped 4 bases and J dropped 2 bases, with 11 bases sitting between them. CDR3 size: 14 residues. The germline V gene encodes CDR1 LGHNA and CDR2 YNFKEQ. Written as DNA, the CDR3 is TGTGCCAGCAGCCCGAGGACGGGAAACTATGGCTACACCTTC. The encoded protein is CASSPRTGNYGYTF.

The CDR3 region has the DNA TGTGCCAGCAGCGTCGGGACAGCGAGCACAGATACGCAGTATTTT. As protein: CASSVGTASTDTQYF. V is TRBV7-9 and J is TRBJ2-3; TRBD1 matches 7 bases. Trimming took 5 bases from V and 0 from J; bases not matched to a gene: 5. The CDR3 extends over 15 amino acids. Per the germline V gene, CDR1 is SEHNR and CDR2 is FQNEAQ (reference sequence).